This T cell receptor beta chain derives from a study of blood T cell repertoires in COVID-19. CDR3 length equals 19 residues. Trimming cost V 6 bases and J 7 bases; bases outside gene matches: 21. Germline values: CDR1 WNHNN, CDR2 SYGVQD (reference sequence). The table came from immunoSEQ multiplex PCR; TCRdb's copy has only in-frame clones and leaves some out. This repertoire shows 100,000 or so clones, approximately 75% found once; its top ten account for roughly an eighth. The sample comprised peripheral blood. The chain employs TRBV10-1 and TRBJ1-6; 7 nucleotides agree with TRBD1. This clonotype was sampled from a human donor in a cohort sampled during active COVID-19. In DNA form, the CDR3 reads TGCGCCAGCAGCGTTACATGGGACAGCCATCTAGAAAAGAATTCACCCCTCCACTTT. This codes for CASSVTWDSHLEKNSPLHF.